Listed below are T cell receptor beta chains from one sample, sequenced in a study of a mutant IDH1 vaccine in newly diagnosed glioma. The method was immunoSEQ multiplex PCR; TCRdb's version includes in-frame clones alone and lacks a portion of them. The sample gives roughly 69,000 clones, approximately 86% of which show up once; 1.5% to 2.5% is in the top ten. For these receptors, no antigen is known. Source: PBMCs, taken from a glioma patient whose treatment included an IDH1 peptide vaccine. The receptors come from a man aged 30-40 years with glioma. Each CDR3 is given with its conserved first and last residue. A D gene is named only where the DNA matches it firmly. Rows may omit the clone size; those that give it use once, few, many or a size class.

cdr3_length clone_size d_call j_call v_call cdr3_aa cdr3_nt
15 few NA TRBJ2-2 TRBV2 CASSGAGSTTGELFF TGTGCCAGCAGTGGGGCAGGGAGTACCACCGGGGAGCTGTTTTTT
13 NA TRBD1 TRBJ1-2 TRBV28 CASSFTGDYGYTF TGTGCCAGCAGTTTCACAGGGGACTATGGCTACACCTTC
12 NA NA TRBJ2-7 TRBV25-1 CASSYTGYEQYF TGTGCCAGCAGCTATACAGGCTACGAGCAGTACTTC
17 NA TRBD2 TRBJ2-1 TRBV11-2 CASSGGLAGASYNEQFF TGTGCCAGCAGCGGGGGACTAGCGGGGGCCTCCTACAATGAGCAGTTCTTC
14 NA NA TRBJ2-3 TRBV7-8 CASSRTTATDTQYF TGTGCCAGCAGCCGGACTACCGCCACAGATACGCAGTATTTT
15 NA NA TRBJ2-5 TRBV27 CASSLSSGVRETQYF TGTGCCAGCAGTTTATCGTCGGGGGTTAGAGAGACCCAGTACTTC
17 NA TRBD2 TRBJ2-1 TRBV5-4 CASSLGAGGFSYNEQFF TGTGCCAGCAGCTTGGGGGCGGGAGGGTTCTCCTACAATGAGCAGTTCTTC
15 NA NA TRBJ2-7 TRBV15 CATSREGRSSYEQYF TGTGCCACCAGCAGAGAGGGACGAAGCTCCTACGAGCAGTACTTC
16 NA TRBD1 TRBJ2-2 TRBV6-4 CASSVYLTGAGGELFF TGTGCCAGCAGTGTCTACTTGACAGGGGCCGGAGGGGAGCTGTTTTTT
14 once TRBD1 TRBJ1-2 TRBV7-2 CASSFRGRGGGYTF TGTGCCAGCAGCTTCAGGGGGCGCGGTGGCGGCTACACCTTC
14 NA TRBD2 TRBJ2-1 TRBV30 CACILSGRANEQFF TGTGCCTGCATCCTTAGCGGGAGGGCCAATGAGCAGTTCTTC
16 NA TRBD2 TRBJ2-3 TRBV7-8 CASSPGGGGGTDTQYF TGTGCCAGCAGCCCCGGGGGCGGGGGGGGCACAGATACGCAGTATTTT
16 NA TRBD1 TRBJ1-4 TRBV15 CATSRERTGGAEKLFF TGTGCCACCAGCAGAGAAAGGACAGGGGGCGCGGAAAAACTGTTTTTT
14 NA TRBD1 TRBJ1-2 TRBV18 CASSHGQGNYGYTF TGTGCCAGCTCTCACGGACAGGGGAACTATGGCTACACCTTC
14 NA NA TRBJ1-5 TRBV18 CASSNQGRGQPQHF TGTGCCAGCTCCAACCAGGGAAGGGGTCAGCCCCAGCATTTT
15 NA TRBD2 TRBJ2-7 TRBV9 CASSRGGSPTYEQYF TGTGCCAGCAGCCGCGGGGGTTCTCCCACCTACGAGCAGTACTTC
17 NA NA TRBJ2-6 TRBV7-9 CASSFTGYTSGANVLTF TGTGCCAGCAGCTTCACAGGCTACACCTCTGGGGCCAACGTCCTGACTTTC
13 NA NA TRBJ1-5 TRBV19 CASSFGGNQPQHF TGTGCCAGTAGTTTCGGGGGCAATCAGCCCCAGCATTTT
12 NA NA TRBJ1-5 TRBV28 CASGGVNQPQHF TGTGCCAGCGGGGGCGTCAATCAGCCCCAGCATTTT
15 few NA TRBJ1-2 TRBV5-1 CASRMLDIANYGYTF TGCGCCAGCCGTATGCTAGATATAGCTAACTATGGCTACACCTTC
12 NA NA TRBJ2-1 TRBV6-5 CASSLGFNEQFF TGTGCCAGCAGTTTAGGGTTCAATGAGCAGTTCTTC
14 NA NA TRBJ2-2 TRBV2 CASRMWINTGELFF TGTGCCAGCAGAATGTGGATAAACACCGGGGAGCTGTTTTTT
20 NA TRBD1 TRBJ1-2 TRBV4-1 CASSHARRRQGVSANYGYTF TGCGCCAGCAGCCATGCAAGGAGGCGACAGGGTGTATCAGCTAACTATGGCTACACCTTC
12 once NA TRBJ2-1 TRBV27 CASSHRRSEQFF TGTGCCAGCAGTCATAGGCGATCTGAGCAGTTCTTC
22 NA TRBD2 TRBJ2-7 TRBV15 CATSRDQPNSGSSQWGPYEQYF TGTGCCACCAGCAGAGATCAGCCCAATAGCGGGAGTTCGCAGTGGGGCCCATACGAGCAGTACTTC
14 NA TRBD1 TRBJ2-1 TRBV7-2 CASSLEFEDRVWFF TGTGCCAGCAGCTTAGAGTTCGAGGACAGGGTATGGTTCTTC
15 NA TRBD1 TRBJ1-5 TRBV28 CASSKWGQGYQPQHF TGTGCCAGCAGCAAATGGGGACAGGGCTACCAGCCCCAGCATTTT
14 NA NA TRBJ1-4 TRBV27 CASSLGRGSEKLFF TGTGCCAGCAGTTTAGGTAGGGGGTCGGAAAAACTGTTTTTT
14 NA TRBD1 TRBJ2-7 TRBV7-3 CASSLIGQGYEQYF TGTGCCAGCAGCTTGATAGGACAGGGCTACGAGCAGTACTTC
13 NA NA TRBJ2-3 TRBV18 CASSPPSTDTQYF TGTGCCAGCTCACCACCGTCCACAGATACGCAGTATTTT
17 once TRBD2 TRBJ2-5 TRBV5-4 CASSQGLAGALQETQYF TGTGCCAGCAGCCAAGGACTAGCGGGGGCACTTCAAGAGACCCAGTACTTC
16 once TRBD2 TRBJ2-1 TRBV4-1 CASSVRTSGGAGEQFF TGCGCCAGCAGCGTGCGAACTAGCGGGGGGGCCGGTGAGCAGTTCTTC
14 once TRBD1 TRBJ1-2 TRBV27 CASSLMDRGYGYTF TGTGCCAGCAGCCTCATGGACAGGGGATATGGCTACACCTTC
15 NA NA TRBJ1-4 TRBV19 CASLYRGATNEKLFF TGTGCCAGCCTATATAGGGGAGCAACTAATGAAAAACTGTTTTTT
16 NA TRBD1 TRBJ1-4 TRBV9 CASSVGTGVGDEKLFF TGTGCCAGCAGCGTAGGGACAGGCGTTGGGGATGAAAAACTGTTTTTT
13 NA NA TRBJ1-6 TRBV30 CAWKGFPNSPLHF TGTGCCTGGAAAGGCTTCCCAAATTCACCCCTCCACTTT
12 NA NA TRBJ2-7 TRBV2 CASGRGPYEQYF TGTGCCAGCGGCAGGGGCCCCTACGAGCAGTACTTC
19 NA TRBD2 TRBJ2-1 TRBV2 CASSTKGLAGIPAKSEQFF TGTGCCAGCAGTACCAAGGGACTAGCGGGAATCCCCGCTAAGTCGGAGCAGTTCTTC
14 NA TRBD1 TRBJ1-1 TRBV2 CASNGRTGGTEAFF TGTGCCAGCAATGGGAGGACAGGGGGCACTGAAGCTTTCTTT
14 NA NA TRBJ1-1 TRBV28 CASSFPQLNTEAFF TGTGCCAGCAGTTTTCCCCAACTGAACACTGAAGCTTTCTTT
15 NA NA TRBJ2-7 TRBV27 CASSLNGGTPYEQYF TGTGCCAGCAGTCTAAACGGGGGAACCCCCTACGAGCAGTACTTC
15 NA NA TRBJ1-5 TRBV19 CASSIRGALGQPQHF TGTGCCAGTAGTATCCGGGGGGCGCTGGGTCAGCCCCAGCATTTT
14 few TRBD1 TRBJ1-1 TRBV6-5 CAAGQALLNTEAFF TGTGCCGCGGGACAGGCGCTTCTGAACACTGAAGCTTTCTTT
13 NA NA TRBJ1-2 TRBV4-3 CASSQDLNYGYTF TGCGCCAGCAGCCAAGACCTGAACTATGGCTACACCTTC
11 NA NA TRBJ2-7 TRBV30 CACYIGYEQYF TGTGCCTGCTATATCGGCTACGAGCAGTACTTC
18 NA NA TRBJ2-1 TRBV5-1 CASSLALRLQLRDNEQFF TGCGCCAGCAGCTTGGCCTTGAGACTCCAACTACGGGACAATGAGCAGTTCTTC
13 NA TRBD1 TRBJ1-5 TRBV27 CASSSDRGYTPFF TGTGCCAGCAGTTCGGACAGGGGGTACACACCGTTTTTT
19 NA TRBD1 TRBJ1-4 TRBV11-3 CASSLCAGQARGWDEKLFF TGTGCCAGCAGCTTATGCGCGGGACAGGCAAGGGGGTGGGATGAAAAACTGTTTTTT
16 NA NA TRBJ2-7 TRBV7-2 CASSLDRAGASWEQYF TGTGCCAGCAGCTTAGATAGGGCGGGGGCCTCCTGGGAGCAGTACTTC
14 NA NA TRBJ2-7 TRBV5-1 CASSYLRAPYEQYF TGCGCCAGCAGTTATCTCCGGGCCCCCTACGAGCAGTACTTC
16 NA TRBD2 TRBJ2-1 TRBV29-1 CSVEGLADLSYNEQFF TGCAGCGTTGAAGGACTAGCGGACCTCTCCTACAATGAGCAGTTCTTC
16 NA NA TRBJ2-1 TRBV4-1 CASSQEITGAYNEQFF TGCGCCAGCAGCCAAGAAATTACGGGAGCCTACAATGAGCAGTTCTTC
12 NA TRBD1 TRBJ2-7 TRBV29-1 CSVGQGVNEQYF TGCAGCGTTGGCCAGGGGGTCAACGAGCAGTACTTC
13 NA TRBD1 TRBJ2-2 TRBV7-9 CAMDREGTGELFF TGTGCCATGGACAGGGAAGGGACCGGGGAGCTGTTTTTT
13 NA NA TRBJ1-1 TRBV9 CASSAGSHTEAFF TGTGCCAGCAGCGCAGGGAGTCACACTGAAGCTTTCTTT